The following is a TCR beta chain sequence with its context. This clonotype has a count of ten or more. Its target antigen remains unknown. No qualities accompany the bases; no much larger clone lies one base away. V is pruned by 5 bases and J by 6 bases, leaving 6 bases of the junction without a gene match. CDR1 and CDR2 are drawn from the germline V gene (reference sequence): GTSNPN, SVGIG. Its CDR3 holds 13 amino acids, cysteine through phenylalanine. The retained sequence is limited to the CDR3, 39 bases, with the frame set at the first base. Amplification of TCR beta CDR3 regions was carried out from RNA transcripts. The TCR CDR3 was subjected to a first round of RT-PCR using the HTBI primer set and the Qiagen OneStep RT-PCR kit. The libraries were constructed in a second round of multiplex PCR and then size-selected and purified. The libraries were sequenced on an Illumina HiSeq2000 using paired-end 100 bp reads. The source study handled its data this way. SOAPnuke was used to process the raw data, throwing out any read that contained adapters or uncalled bases, had a mean Phred below 15, or lacked an exact constant-primer or identifier match. High-quality paired reads were merged using COPE v1.2.5, and each unique nucleotide sequence was defined as a clonotype. MiTCR v1.1 was used to align clonotypes to the IMGT TRBV, TRBD and TRBJ reference segments. The analysis included only V-J combinations with a frequency above 0.0001, which together covered approximately 99% of the repertoires. The TCS score was defined as the ratio of F50 (clonal expansion) to E x V (chaos), calculated using BLOSUM62-based TCRdist between CDR3 peptides within each V-J. Welch's t-statistics and random forest reduced just over 500 V-J features to 13, which were used in a naive Bayes classifier (R e1071). The raw public reads went through TCRdb reprocessing: fastp at Q25, MiXCR clone calling, in-frame beta chains kept. Rows with a matching CDR3 protein are joined into one entry that keeps the most common DNA and genes. These V and J calls are TCRdb output, not the study's own analysis. The sample table contains hundreds of thousands of distinct CDR3 sequences; only one count was recorded for more than 20% of them. About 34% of the sample rests with the top ten.

The data were obtained in a study of T cells in Graves' hyperthyroidism and ophthalmopathy (dated by TCRdb to between 2018 and 2020). In the study overall: Peripheral blood samples were taken at the time of initial diagnosis, prior to any treatment. The approximately 100 discovery patients were divided at random into training and test sets in a 7:3 ratio. Prospective prediction of ophthalmopathy was tested in an independent validation cohort consisting of under 20 hyperthyroidism patients and some 17 patients who later progressed to ophthalmopathy. A discovery cohort of about a hundred patients, 43 with Graves' ophthalmopathy and 55 to 60 with stable Graves' hyperthyroidism, was used to find distinguishing TCR V-J signatures. The paper describes TCR Vbeta CDR3 sequencing of around 130 peripheral blood samples, made up of about 41 ophthalmopathy patients, roughly 72 hyperthyroidism patients and about 17 progressor patients. After sampling, hyperthyroidism patients received methimazole starting at 30 mg daily, and ophthalmopathy patients received high-dose intravenous methylprednisolone. In over five Graves' hyperthyroidism patients, the study also compared T-cell repertoires from thyroid tissue with T-cell repertoires from blood. The paper's findings and limits, for the study overall: Ophthalmopathy was separated from stable hyperthyroidism by a 13 V-J signature model, with 85% to 90% sensitivity and just over 81% specificity obtained in cross-validation and 80%/75% obtained in testing. Most expanded thyroid clonotypes (frequency above 0.001) were also detected in blood, suggesting blood repertoires may reflect thyroid immune responses. In validation, the model predicted progression to ophthalmopathy with 65% to 71% sensitivity and around 72% specificity, a median of around 6.6 months before onset. Sample size was not statistically predetermined, and blinding of investigators to group allocation was not performed.

In the ophthalmopathy patients, disease was moderately to severely active, with a Clinical Activity Score of 3 or more, a NOSPECS grade of 4 or more, and a duration of less than 3 months. Patients with uncontrolled infections, other autoimmune diseases, pregnancy or lactation were excluded. Diagnoses relied on clinical symptoms, serum thyroxine and TRAb, thyroid ultrasound and orbital computed tomography. PBMCs were isolated from approximately 10 ml of fresh peripheral blood by Ficoll-Paque density gradient centrifugation. Total RNA was extracted with Trizol reagent, and quality was checked on an Agilent 2100 Bioanalyzer.

The sequence was collected from a young man with Graves' ophthalmopathy. The rearrangement joined TRBV30 to TRBJ2-2; 7 junctional bases match TRBD1. Sequenced material: blood. Read as DNA, the sequence is TGTGCCTGGGAGCCCACAGGGGCCGGGGAGCTGTTTTTT. The translation is CAWEPTGAGELFF.